These T cell receptor beta chains were read from a single sample in a study of Ad26.COV2.S vaccination and SARS-CoV-2 variants. Sequencing used immunoSEQ multiplex PCR; TCRdb keeps in-frame clones, though not all of them. The sample yields almost 400,000 clones, approximately 91% seen once. This specimen was peripheral blood, taken in a trial of Ad26.COV2.S vaccine versus placebo. Receptors were obtained from a person between 18 and 60 years old who received the Ad26.COV2.S COVID-19 vaccine or a placebo. Both conserved end residues are part of each CDR3. A D gene is named only where the DNA matches it firmly. A clone size is listed for some rows: how often the clone was seen (once, few, many), or a class if it is expanded.

clone_size	d_call	v_call	j_call	cdr3_nt	cdr3_aa
-	-	TRBV29-1	TRBJ2-3	TGCAGCGTCAAAAGGCAACACACAGATACGCAGTATTTT	CSVKRQHTDTQYF
-	TRBD1	TRBV29-1	TRBJ2-5	TGCAGCGTTGCCAGACAGGGGGGAGAGACCCAGTACTTC	CSVARQGGETQYF
-	-	TRBV7-9	TRBJ1-1	TGTGCCCTCGGGGGGGTCTCACGGGACACTGAAGCTTTCTTT	CALGGVSRDTEAFF
few	-	TRBV3-1/TRBV3-2	TRBJ2-7	TGTGCCAGCAGCCGAGGCGGGATCTCCTACGAGCAGTACTTC	CASSRGGISYEQYF
-	-	TRBV18	TRBJ1-4	TGTGCCAGCAGACTAGGACGGATCGCAGCTAATGAAAAACTGTTTTTT	CASRLGRIAANEKLFF
-	-	TRBV19	TRBJ2-1	TGTGCCAGTAGTATATGGACTCCTGTCTACAATGAGCAGTTCTTC	CASSIWTPVYNEQFF
-	-	TRBV30	TRBJ1-1	TGTGCCTGCCAGGGAGGGGAGAACACTGAAGCTTTCTTT	CACQGGENTEAFF
-	TRBD1	TRBV27	TRBJ1-2	TGTGCCAGCAAGGGGACAGTCGCATTAAGGTATGGCTACACCTTC	CASKGTVALRYGYTF
few	-	TRBV14	TRBJ2-2	TGTGCCAGCAGCCAAGATCCAGGGGACACCGGGGAGCTGTTTTTT	CASSQDPGDTGELFF
-	TRBD2	TRBV3-1/TRBV3-2	TRBJ2-5	TGTGCCAGCAGCCAAGATTCCGGGACTAGCGGGAAGGAGACCCAGTACTTC	CASSQDSGTSGKETQYF
-	-	TRBV18	TRBJ1-1	TGTGCCAGCTCGCAAGGCTTCGGGGGTCTAGCTTTCTTT	CASSQGFGGLAFF
-	-	TRBV7-2	TRBJ2-1	TGTGCCAGCAGCCCCAGTACTTCCTACAATGAGCAGTTCTTC	CASSPSTSYNEQFF
once	-	TRBV28	TRBJ1-4	TGTGCCAGCAGTTTACCCCTAGCCGGGGAAAAACTGTTTTTT	CASSLPLAGEKLFF
-	-	TRBV5-6	TRBJ1-4	TGTGCCAGCAGCGCGGAGACACTTAATGAAAAACTGTTTTTT	CASSAETLNEKLFF
-	-	TRBV5-4	TRBJ1-4	TGTGCCAGCAGCTTGGCCTACGGGGGGGCTAATGAAAAACTGTTTTTT	CASSLAYGGANEKLFF
-	-	TRBV7-9	TRBJ2-1	TGTGCCAGCAATAACGGGGGCTTGTCCTACAATGAGCAGTTCTTC	CASNNGGLSYNEQFF
-	-	TRBV7-9	TRBJ2-3	TGTGCCAGCAGGAAGACCGGGGGGCGCACAGATACGCAGTATTTT	CASRKTGGRTDTQYF
-	-	TRBV29-1	TRBJ1-1	TGCAGCGTGGACCGACCGAACACTGAAGCTTTCTTT	CSVDRPNTEAFF
few	-	TRBV9	TRBJ2-5	TGTGCCAGCAGCCCTTCGGGGGCACAAGAGACCCAGTACTTC	CASSPSGAQETQYF
-	-	TRBV6-1	TRBJ2-6	TGTGCCAGCAGTGAAATCCCAGGACCCGTCTCTGGGGCCAACGTCCTGACTTTC	CASSEIPGPVSGANVLTF
-	-	TRBV4-2	TRBJ1-4	TGTGCCAGCAGCCAAGTGGACAGCGACAATGAAAAACTGTTTTTT	CASSQVDSDNEKLFF
-	-	TRBV6-4	TRBJ2-3	TGTGCCAGCAGTGACTCAACGGGATCGACAGATACGCAGTATTTT	CASSDSTGSTDTQYF
-	-	TRBV7-6	TRBJ2-2	TGTGCCAGCAGCTTAGGTTCCCTAGCGACGGGCGGGGAGCTGTTTTTT	CASSLGSLATGGELFF